One sample yielded the 14 T cell receptor beta chains listed below, sequenced in a study of shared clonotypes between healthy human individuals. TCRdb keeps only in-frame clones here, not all; method: immunoSEQ multiplex PCR. The sample lists 110,000 or so clones, over 65% seen once, with roughly 24% in the top ten. Source material: memory CD8+ T cells sorted from blood. Subset of the sample: CD45RO+ cells pooled with CCR7-negative TemRA cells. The receptors were gathered from a woman aged 30 to 39 in good health.

DNA of the CDR3: TGTGCCAGCAGTTTAGGCGGGGCCGGCACAGATACGCAGTATTTT. Translating it yields CASSLGGAGTDTQYF. V usage is TRBV28 and J usage is TRBJ2-3, with D possibly being TRBD2 (6 bases). Trimming removed 2 bases from V and 1 base from J, with 10 bases in between. CDR1 and CDR2 from the germline V gene are MDHEN and SYDVKM. The CDR3 covers 15 residues.

V is TRBV7-6 and J is TRBJ2-7; D tentatively fits TRBD1 or TRBD2 (6 bases each). The CDR3 length is 15 residues. CDR1 SGHVS and CDR2 FNYEAQ come from the germline V gene. Trimming removed 5 bases at V and 0 bases at J, with 14 bases between. In DNA form, the CDR3 reads TGTGCCAGCAGCCGAGGGGGGTTTGGCTCCTACGAGCAGTACTTC. Translation gives CASSRGGFGSYEQYF.

The rearrangement joins TRBV10-3 to TRBJ1-1; D may be TRBD1 (6 bases). With 6 bases removed from V and 3 bases from J, the gap between germline ends came to 11 bases. This CDR3 is built from 13 residues. Germline V gene sequence: CDR1 ENHRY, CDR2 SYGVKD. The CDR3 region has the DNA TGTGCCATCAGGGGGGACACTGACACTGAAGCTTTCTTT. Translation gives CAIRGDTDTEAFF.

The J gene is TRBJ1-1, the V gene TRBV2; a possible D gene is TRBD1 (5 bases). Germline V lookup: CDR1 SNHLY, CDR2 FYNNEI. Trimming stripped 6 bases from V and 0 bases from J, with 20 bases between. The CDR3 contains 17 residues. CDR3 coding DNA: TGTGCCAGCAGCCCGGCCGGGGGAGGAATGATGAACACTGAAGCTTTCTTT. Translated: CASSPAGGGMMNTEAFF.

This chain uses TRBV10-1 with TRBJ2-7; D ambiguous. The CDR3 covers 11 residues. Germline lookup yields CDR1 WNHNN and CDR2 SYGVQD (reference sequence). V gave up 3 bases and J gave up 7 bases, with 7 bases separating them. The CDR3 DNA sequence: TGCGCCAGCAGTGACCAAGGGGAGCAGTACTTC. Translating it yields CASSDQGEQYF.

CDR3 residues: CASSLFFSDGQPQHF. In DNA, the CDR3 is TGTGCCAGCAGTTTATTTTTCTCGGACGGGCAGCCCCAGCATTTT. V is TRBV27 and J is TRBJ1-5; D remains unclear. The CDR3 spans 15 residues. The V end was cut by 1 base, the J end by 7 bases, with 14 bases between. Germline values: CDR1 MNHEY, CDR2 SMNVEV (reference sequence).

J is TRBJ1-2 and V is TRBV27, with TRBD1 matching 7 bases. The V segment lost 10 bases and the J segment 8 bases; nucleotides outside the gene matches: 16. Germline V gene lookup returns CDR1 MNHEY and CDR2 SMNVEV (reference sequence). The CDR3 consists of 14 residues. DNA of the CDR3: TGTGCCACCAGGGGGAGGGGTTCGCCTTTCGGCTACACCTTC. Its protein product is CATRGRGSPFGYTF.

This chain joins TRBV28 and TRBJ2-5; a possible D gene is TRBD2 (6 bases). V gave up 3 bases and J gave up 1 base, with 9 bases separating them. CDR1 MDHEN and CDR2 SYDVKM come from the germline V gene. The CDR3 runs 14 residues. The CDR3 protein is CASSLEGSQETQYF. The CDR3 region has the DNA TGTGCCAGCAGTTTGGAGGGGTCCCAAGAGACCCAGTACTTC.

The J gene is TRBJ1-1, the V gene TRBV28, with 7 bases lining up with TRBD1. The CDR3 is made up of 16 amino acids. Trimming at V came to 4 bases and at J to 4 bases, leaving 12 bases not matched to a gene. Germline lookup yields CDR1 MDHEN and CDR2 SYDVKM. The CDR3 reads CASSWTTSGDSTEAFF. Written as DNA, the CDR3 is TGTGCCAGCAGTTGGACAACCTCGGGGGACAGCACTGAAGCTTTCTTT.

This sequence joins TRBV5-1 and TRBJ2-7; TRBD2 matches 12 bases. CDR3 length: 16 amino acids. Germline CDR1 and CDR2: SGHRS and YFSETQ. V shed 7 bases, J shed 6 bases, and the junction held 14 bases outside the gene matches. CDR3 nucleotide sequence: TGCGCCAGCGGGCTCACCGCTAGCGGGAGGGCCCTCGAGCAGTACTTC. Translation gives CASGLTASGRALEQYF.

CDR3 coding DNA: TGTGCCAGTAGTCCCATTGCAGCGTCCTACGAGCAGTACTTC. Protein product: CASSPIAASYEQYF. J is TRBJ2-7 and V is TRBV19; D is uncertain. Germline V CDR1 and CDR2: LNHDA, SQIVND (reference sequence). V lost 5 bases and J lost 1, with 12 bases in between. The CDR3 is made up of 14 amino acids.

The chain couples TRBV4-1 to TRBJ2-7, with D possibly TRBD1 on 5 matching bases. The CDR3 runs to 12 residues. CDR1 is MGHRA, CDR2 YSYEKL, per germline. V gave up 2 bases and J gave up 6 bases, with 8 bases separating them. CDR3 in DNA: TGCGCCAGCAGCCAACCTGACAGCGAGCAGTACTTC. This encodes CASSQPDSEQYF.

Only a few counts were recorded for this clone. The chain couples TRBV4-1 to TRBJ2-1, with 11 positions matching TRBD2. The V gene's germline CDR1 is MGHRA and CDR2 YSYEKL. The CDR3 is 20 amino acids. With V trimmed by 1 base and J by 0 bases, 11 bases remained unmatched. The DNA for the CDR3 is TGCGCCAGCAGCCAAGGCACCGGGACTAGCGGACCCAGCTCCTACAATGAGCAGTTCTTC. This gives the protein CASSQGTGTSGPSSYNEQFF.

Only a few counts were recorded for this clone. The chain uses TRBV19 and TRBJ1-2, with TRBD1 matching 8 bases. CDR1 LNHDA and CDR2 SQIVND come from the germline V gene (reference sequence). V dropped 7 bases and J dropped 2; count of bases not matched to a gene: 9. The CDR3 covers 15 residues. The CDR3 is CASKGAAGGNYGYTF. The CDR3 nucleotides are TGTGCCAGTAAGGGTGCGGCAGGGGGCAACTATGGCTACACCTTC.